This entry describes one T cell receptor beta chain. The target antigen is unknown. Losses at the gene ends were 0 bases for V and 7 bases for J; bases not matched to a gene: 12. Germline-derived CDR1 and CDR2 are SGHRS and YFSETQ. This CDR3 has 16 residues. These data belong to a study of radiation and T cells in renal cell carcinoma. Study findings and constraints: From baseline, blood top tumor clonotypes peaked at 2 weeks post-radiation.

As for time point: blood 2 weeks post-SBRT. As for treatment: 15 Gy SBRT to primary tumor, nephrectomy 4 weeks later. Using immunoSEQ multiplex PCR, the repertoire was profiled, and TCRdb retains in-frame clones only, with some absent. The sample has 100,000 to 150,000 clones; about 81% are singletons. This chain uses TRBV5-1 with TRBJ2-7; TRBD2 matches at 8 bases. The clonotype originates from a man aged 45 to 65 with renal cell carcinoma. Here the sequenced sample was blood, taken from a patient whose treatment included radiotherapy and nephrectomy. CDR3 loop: CASSLDDSGTPWEQYF. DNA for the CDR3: TGCGCCAGCAGCTTGGATGATAGCGGGACGCCCTGGGAGCAGTACTTC.